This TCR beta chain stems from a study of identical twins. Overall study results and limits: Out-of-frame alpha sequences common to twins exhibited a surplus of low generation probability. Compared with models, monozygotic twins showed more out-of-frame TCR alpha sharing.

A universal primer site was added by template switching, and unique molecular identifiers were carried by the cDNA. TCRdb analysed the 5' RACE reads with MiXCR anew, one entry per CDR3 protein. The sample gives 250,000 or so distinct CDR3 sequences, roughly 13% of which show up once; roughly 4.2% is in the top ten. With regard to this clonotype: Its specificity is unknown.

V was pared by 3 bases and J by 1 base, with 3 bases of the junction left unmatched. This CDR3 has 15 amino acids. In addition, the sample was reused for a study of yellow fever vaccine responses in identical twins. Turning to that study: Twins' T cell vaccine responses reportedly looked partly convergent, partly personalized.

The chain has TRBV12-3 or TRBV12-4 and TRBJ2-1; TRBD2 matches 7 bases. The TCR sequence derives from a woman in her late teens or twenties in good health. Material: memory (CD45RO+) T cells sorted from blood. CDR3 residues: CASSLGRESYNEQFF. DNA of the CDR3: TGTGCCAGCAGTTTGGGGCGGGAGTCCTACAATGAGCAGTTCTTC.